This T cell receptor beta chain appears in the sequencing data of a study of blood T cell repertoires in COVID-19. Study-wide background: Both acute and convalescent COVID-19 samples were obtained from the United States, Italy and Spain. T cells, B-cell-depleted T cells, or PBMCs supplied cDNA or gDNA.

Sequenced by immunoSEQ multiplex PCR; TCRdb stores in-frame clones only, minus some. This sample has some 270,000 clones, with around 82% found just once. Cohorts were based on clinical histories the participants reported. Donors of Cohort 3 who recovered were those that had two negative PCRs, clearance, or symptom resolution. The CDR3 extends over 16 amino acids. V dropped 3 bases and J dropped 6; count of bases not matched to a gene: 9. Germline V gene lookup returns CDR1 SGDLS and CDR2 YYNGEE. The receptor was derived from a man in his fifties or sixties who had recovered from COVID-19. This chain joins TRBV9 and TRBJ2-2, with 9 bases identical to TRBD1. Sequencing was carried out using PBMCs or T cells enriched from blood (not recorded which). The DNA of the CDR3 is TGTGCCAGCAGCGCTTCTGGGACAGGGAGAGCCGGGGAGCTGTTTTTT. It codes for CASSASGTGRAGELFF.